The sequence of this T cell receptor beta chain was determined in a study of blood T cells in healthy people across ages. Each sample had at least 6.5 million PBMCs isolated. A sample-barcoded 5' primer and a J-beta primer mix were used in a second PCR of about 6 to 12 cycles. The authors tagged each cDNA molecule using a template-switch adaptor with 12 random nucleotides. TCRdb passed the 5' RACE reads through MiXCR, listing each CDR3 protein once. The sample lists 780,000 or so distinct CDR3 sequences, roughly 50% seen once, with roughly 40% in the top ten. The germline gives CDR1 DFQATT, CDR2 SNEGSKA (reference sequence). The CDR3 loop spans 17 amino acids. Worth noting for this clonotype: The germline gene is not matched at one end of the junction; a read error may be the cause.

The receptor comes from an older man in good health. The V gene is TRBV20-1, the J gene TRBJ1-6, with D perhaps TRBD1 (5 bases). Sequenced material: blood. CDR3 residues: CSARMKAGSIYNSLLHF. The CDR3 nucleotides read TGCAGTGCCCGAATGAAGGCAGGGTCCATTTATAATTCACTCCTCCACTTT.